This entry concerns a single T cell receptor beta chain. The junction does not match germline at one end; this may be a read error. This specimen comes from a study of blood T cells in healthy people across ages. Aged roughly 6 to 90, donors were systemically healthy Caucasians from Russia. This CDR3 spans 14 amino acids. In germline, CDR1 is MNHNY, CDR2 SVGAGI (reference sequence). PCR was performed a second time for roughly 6 to 12 cycles using a sample-barcoded 5' primer and a J-beta primer mix. Each TCR beta cDNA got a 12-nucleotide random molecular identifier. The study obtained at least 3 million CDR3-containing paired-end reads from every sample. TCRdb reanalysed the 5' RACE reads using MiXCR and keeps one entry per CDR3 protein. The repertoire consists of hundreds of thousands of distinct CDR3 sequences, with more than 40% occurring once and the leading ten covering roughly 31%.

The chain uses TRBV6-6 and TRBJ2-1, with TRBD2 matching 9 bases. This TCR came from a woman in her fifties or sixties in good health. Sequenced sample: blood. CDR3 protein: CVSSSGLADNEQFF. CDR3 nucleotide sequence: TGTGTCAGCAGCTCGGGACTAGCTGACAATGAGCAGTTCTTC.